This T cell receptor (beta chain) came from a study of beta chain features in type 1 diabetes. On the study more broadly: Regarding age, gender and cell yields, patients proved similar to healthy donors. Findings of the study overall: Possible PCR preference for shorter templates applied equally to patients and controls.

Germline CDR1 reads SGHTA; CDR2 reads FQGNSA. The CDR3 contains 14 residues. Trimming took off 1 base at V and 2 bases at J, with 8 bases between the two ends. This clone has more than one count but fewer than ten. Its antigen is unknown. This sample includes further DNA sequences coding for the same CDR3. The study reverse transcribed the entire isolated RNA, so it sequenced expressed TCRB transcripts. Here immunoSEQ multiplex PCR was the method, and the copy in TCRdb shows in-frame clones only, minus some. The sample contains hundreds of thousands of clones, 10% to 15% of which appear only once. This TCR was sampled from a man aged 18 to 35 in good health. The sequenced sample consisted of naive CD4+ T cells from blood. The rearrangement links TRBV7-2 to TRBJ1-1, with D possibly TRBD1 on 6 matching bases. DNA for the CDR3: TGTGCCAGCAGCTTAGGGACAGTTAACACTGAAGCTTTCTTT. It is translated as CASSLGTVNTEAFF. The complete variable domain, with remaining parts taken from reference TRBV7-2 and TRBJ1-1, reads GAGVSQSPSNKVTEKGKDVELRCDPISGHTALYWYRQSLGQGLEFLIYFQGNSAPDKSGLPSDRFSAERTGGSVSTLTIQRTQQEDSAVYLCASSLGTVNTEAFFGQGTRLTVV.